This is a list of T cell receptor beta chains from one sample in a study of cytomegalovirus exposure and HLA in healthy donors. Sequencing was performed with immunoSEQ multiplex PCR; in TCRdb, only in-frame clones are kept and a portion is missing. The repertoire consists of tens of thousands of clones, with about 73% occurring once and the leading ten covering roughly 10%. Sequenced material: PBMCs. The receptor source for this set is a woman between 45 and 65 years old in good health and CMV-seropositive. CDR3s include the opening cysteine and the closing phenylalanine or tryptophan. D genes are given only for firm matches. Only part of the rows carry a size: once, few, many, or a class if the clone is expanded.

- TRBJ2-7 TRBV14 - TGTGCCAGCAGCCAAGGGAGCTACGAGCAGTACTTC CASSQGSYEQYF
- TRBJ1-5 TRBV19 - TGTGCCAGTACCTCTCAATCGGGGGTACGTCAGCCCCAGCATTTT CASTSQSGVRQPQHF
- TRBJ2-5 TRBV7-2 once TGTGCCAGCAGCTTCCGAGGGTGGCAAGAGACCCAGTACTTC CASSFRGWQETQYF
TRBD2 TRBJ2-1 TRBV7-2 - TGTGCCAGCAGCTTAAAGGTCAGCGGGGGATACAATGAGCAGTTCTTC CASSLKVSGGYNEQFF
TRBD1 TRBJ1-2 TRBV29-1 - TGCAGCGTTCCTCGACAGGGGGAGAACTATGGCTACACCTTC CSVPRQGENYGYTF
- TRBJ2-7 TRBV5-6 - TGTGCCAGCAGCTTGACGTACAGGAGCTCCTACGAGCAGTACTTC CASSLTYRSSYEQYF
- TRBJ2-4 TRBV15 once TGTGCCACCAGCAGAGCCACAGGAGCCAAAAACATTCAGTACTTC CATSRATGAKNIQYF
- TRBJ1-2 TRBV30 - TGTGCCTGGAGTGGCGACAGGCTCAACTATGGCTACACCTTC CAWSGDRLNYGYTF
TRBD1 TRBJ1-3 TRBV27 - TGTGCCAGCAGCTCGCTGGGGGACAGTAAAAACACCATATATTTT CASSSLGDSKNTIYF
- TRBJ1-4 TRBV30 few TGTGCCTGGAGTGTACCAGGGAGGGAAAAACTGTTTTTT CAWSVPGREKLFF
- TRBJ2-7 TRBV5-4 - TGTGCCAGCAGCTTCAAGGGGGGGCCGGCCTACGAGCAGTACTTC CASSFKGGPAYEQYF
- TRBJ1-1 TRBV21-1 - TGTGCCAGCAGCATCAGCGGATGGATTCAAGAAACTGAAGCTTTCTTT CASSISGWIQETEAFF
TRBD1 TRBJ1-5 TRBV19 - TGTGCCAGTAGTAGCAACGACAGGGTAAGGGGTCAGCCCCAGCATTTT CASSSNDRVRGQPQHF
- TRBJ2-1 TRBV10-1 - TGCGCCAGCAGTCTGTCCCTTCAGGGTTACAATGAGCAGTTCTTC CASSLSLQGYNEQFF
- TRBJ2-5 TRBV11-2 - TGTGCCAGCAGCTTGGATCTGCGGGATCGGTTCCAAGAGACCCAGTACTTC CASSLDLRDRFQETQYF
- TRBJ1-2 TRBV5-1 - TGCGCCAGCAGCCAACCACAGGGTGGAGGCTATGGCTACACCTTC CASSQPQGGGYGYTF
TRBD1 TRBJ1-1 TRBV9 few TGTGCCAGCAGCGTAGCCCCAGGGGACAGTATGAACACTGAAGCTTTCTTT CASSVAPGDSMNTEAFF
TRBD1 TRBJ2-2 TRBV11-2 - TGTGCCAGCAGCCCCCAGGGGGCAGCCGGGGAGCTGTTTTTT CASSPQGAAGELFF
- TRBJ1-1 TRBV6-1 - TGTGCCAGCCGGGGGGGTTACACTGAAGCTTTCTTT CASRGGYTEAFF
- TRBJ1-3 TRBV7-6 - TGTGCCAGCAGCTTAGTTGGAGTGGGTCAGGGGACCGGAAACACCATATATTTT CASSLVGVGQGTGNTIYF
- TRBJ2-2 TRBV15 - TGTGCCACCAGCAGAGAAACAGGGGGGGCCGGGGAGCTGTTTTTT CATSRETGGAGELFF
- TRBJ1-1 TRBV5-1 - TGCGCCAGCAGCTTAGGCAGGTCTGAAGCTTTCTTT CASSLGRSEAFF